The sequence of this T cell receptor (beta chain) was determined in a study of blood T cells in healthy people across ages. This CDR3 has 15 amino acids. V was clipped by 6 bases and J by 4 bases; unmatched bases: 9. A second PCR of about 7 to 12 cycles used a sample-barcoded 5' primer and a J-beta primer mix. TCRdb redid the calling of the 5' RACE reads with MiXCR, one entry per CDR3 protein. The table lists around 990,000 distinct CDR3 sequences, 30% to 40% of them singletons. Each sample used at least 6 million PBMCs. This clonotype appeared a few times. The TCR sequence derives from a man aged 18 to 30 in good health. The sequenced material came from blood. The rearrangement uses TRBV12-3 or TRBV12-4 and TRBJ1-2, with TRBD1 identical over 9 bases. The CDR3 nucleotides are TGTGCCAGCAGACCCGGGACAGGGTGGTTCTATGGCTACACCTTC. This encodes CASRPGTGWFYGYTF.